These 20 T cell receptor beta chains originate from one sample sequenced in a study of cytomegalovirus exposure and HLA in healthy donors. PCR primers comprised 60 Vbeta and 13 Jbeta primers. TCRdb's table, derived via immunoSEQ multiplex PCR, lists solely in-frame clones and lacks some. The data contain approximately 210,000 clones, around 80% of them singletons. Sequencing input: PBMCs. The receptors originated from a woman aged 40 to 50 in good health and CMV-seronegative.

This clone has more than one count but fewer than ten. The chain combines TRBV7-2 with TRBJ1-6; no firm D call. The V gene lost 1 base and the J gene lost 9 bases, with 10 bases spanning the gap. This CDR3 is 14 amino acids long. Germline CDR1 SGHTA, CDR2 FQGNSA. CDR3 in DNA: TGTGCCAGCAGCTTAGTCGGAGGAGGTTCACCCCTCCACTTT. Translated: CASSLVGGGSPLHF.

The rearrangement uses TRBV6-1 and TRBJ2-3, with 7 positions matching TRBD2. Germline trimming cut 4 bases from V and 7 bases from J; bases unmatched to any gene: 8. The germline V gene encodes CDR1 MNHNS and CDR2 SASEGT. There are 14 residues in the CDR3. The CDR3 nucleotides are TGTGCCAGCAGTGTAGGCAGGGAGGGACATACGCAGTATTTT. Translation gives CASSVGREGHTQYF.

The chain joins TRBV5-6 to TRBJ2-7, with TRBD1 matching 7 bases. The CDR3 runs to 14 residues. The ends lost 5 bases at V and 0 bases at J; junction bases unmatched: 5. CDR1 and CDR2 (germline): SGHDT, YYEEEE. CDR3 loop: CASRDGTASYEQYV. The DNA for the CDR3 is TGTGCCAGCAGGGACGGGACAGCCTCCTACGAGCAGTACGTC.

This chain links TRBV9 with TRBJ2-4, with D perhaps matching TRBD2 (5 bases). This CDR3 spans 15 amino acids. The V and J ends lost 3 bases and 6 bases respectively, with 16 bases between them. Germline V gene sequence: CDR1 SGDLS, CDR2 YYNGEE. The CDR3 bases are TGTGCCAGCAGCGGGCCTTCTGGAGGCTCAAACATTCAGTACTTC. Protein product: CASSGPSGGSNIQYF. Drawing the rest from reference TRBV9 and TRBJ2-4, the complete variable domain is DSGVTQTPKHLITATGQRVTLRCSPRSGDLSVYWYQQSLDQGLQFLIQYYNGEERAKGNILERFSAQQFPDLHSELNLSSLELGDSALYFCASSGPSGGSNIQYFGAGTRLSVL.

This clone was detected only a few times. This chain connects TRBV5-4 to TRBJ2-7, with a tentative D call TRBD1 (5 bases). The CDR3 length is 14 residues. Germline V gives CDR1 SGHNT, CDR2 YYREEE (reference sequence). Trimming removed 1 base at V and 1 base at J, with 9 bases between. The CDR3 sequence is CASSLQGTSYEQYF. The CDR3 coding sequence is TGTGCCAGCAGCTTGCAGGGCACGTCCTACGAGCAGTACTTC.

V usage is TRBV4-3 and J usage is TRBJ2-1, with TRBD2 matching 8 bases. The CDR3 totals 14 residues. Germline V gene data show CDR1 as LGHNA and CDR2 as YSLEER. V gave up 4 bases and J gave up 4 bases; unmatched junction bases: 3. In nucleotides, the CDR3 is TGCGCCAGCAGCCCCACTAGCGGTTACAATGAGCAGTTCTTC. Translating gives CASSPTSGYNEQFF.

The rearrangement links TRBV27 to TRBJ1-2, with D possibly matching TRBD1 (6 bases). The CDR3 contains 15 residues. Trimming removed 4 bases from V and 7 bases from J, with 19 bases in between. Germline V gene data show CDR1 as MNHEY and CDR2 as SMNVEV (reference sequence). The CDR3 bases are TGTGCCAGCAGTTGGGACCTCGCAGGGGCGAGTGGCTACACCTTC. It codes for CASSWDLAGASGYTF.

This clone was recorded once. The CDR3 loop reads CASSLAGTQQDTQYF. The CDR3 DNA reads TGTGCCAGCAGCTTAGCGGGGACACAACAAGATACGCAGTATTTT. The chain has TRBV7-2 and TRBJ2-3, with D possibly TRBD1 on 6 matching bases. The length of the CDR3 is 15 residues. Trimming removed 0 bases from V and 5 bases from J, with 12 bases in between. Germline V gene data show CDR1 as SGHTA and CDR2 as FQGNSA.

The CDR3 region is CASSPLLTSLQAAGELFF. The CDR3 region has the DNA TGTGCCAGCAGCCCTTTATTAACCAGCTTACAGGCAGCCGGGGAGCTGTTTTTT. The chain combines TRBV7-9 with TRBJ2-2; perhaps TRBD1 as D (5 bases). V was pared by 5 bases and J by 6 bases, with 25 bases between. The germline gives CDR1 SEHNR, CDR2 FQNEAQ (reference sequence). CDR3 length equals 18 residues.

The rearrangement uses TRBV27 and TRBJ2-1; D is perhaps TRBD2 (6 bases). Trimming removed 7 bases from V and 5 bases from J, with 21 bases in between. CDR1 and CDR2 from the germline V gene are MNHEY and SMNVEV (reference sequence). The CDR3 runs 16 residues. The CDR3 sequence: CASKKRHGTVNNEQFF. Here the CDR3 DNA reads TGTGCCAGCAAGAAGCGACACGGGACTGTTAACAATGAGCAGTTCTTC.

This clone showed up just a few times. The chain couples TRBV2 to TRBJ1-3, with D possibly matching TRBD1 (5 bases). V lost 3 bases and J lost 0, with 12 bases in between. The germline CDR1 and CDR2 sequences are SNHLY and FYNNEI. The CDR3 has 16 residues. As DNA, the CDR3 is TGTGCCAGCAGTGAGGGGGGACGGAGCTCTGGAAACACCATATATTTT. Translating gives CASSEGGRSSGNTIYF. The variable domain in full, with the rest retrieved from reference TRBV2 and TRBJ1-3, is EPEVTQTPSHQVTQMGQEVILRCVPISNHLYFYWYRQILGQKVEFLVSFYNNEISEKSEIFDDQFSVERPDGSNFTLKIRSTKLEDSAMYFCASSEGGRSSGNTIYFGEGSWLTVV.

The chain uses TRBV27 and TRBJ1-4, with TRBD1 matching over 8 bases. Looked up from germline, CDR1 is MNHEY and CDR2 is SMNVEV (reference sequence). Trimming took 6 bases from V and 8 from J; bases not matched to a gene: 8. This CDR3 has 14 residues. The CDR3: CASSSGGAYEKLFF. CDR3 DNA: TGTGCCAGCAGCTCAGGGGGCGCTTACGAAAAACTGTTTTTT.

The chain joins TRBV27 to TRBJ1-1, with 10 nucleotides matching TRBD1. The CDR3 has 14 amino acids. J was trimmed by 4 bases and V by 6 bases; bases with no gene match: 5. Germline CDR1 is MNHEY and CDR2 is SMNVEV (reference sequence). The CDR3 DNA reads TGTGCCAGCAGCGCGGGACAGGGGATCACTGAAGCTTTCTTT. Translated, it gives CASSAGQGITEAFF.

The CDR3 DNA sequence: TGTGCCAGCTCACCTCTACCGGGACAGGCCTCCTACGAGCAGTACTTC. Its translation is CASSPLPGQASYEQYF. This chain joins TRBV18 and TRBJ2-7; 8 nucleotides match TRBD1. V gave up 3 bases and J gave up 0 bases; unmatched junction bases: 7. The CDR3 spans 16 residues. The germline V gene encodes CDR1 KGHSH and CDR2 LQKENI.

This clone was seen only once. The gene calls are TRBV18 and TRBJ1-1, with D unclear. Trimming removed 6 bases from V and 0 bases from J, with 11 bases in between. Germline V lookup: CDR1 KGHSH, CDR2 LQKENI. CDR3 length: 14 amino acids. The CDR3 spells CASSPDILNTEAFF. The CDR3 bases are TGTGCCAGCTCGCCCGACATACTGAACACTGAAGCTTTCTTT.

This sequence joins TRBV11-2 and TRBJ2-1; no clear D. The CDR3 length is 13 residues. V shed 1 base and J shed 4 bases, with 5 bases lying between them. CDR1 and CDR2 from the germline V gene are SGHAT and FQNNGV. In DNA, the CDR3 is TGTGCCAGCAGCTTAGCACAGTACAATGAGCAGTTCTTC. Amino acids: CASSLAQYNEQFF.

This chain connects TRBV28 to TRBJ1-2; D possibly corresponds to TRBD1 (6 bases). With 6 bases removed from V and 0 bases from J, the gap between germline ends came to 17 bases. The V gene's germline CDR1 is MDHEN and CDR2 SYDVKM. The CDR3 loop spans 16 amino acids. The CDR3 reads CASSPAGGLANYGYTF. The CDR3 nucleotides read TGTGCCAGCAGCCCGGCGGGGGGCTTAGCTAACTATGGCTACACCTTC.

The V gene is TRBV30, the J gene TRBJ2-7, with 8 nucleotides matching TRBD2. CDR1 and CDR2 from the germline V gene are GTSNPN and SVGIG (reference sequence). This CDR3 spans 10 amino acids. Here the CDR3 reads CAWSPRTSPV. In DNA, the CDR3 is TGTGCCTGGAGTCCGCGGACTAGCCCAGTC.

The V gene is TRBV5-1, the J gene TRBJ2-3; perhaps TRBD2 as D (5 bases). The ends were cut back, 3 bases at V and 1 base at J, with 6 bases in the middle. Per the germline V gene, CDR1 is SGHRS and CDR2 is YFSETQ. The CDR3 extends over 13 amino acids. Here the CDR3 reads CASSSGGTDTQYF. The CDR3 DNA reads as TGCGCCAGCAGCTCCGGGGGCACAGATACGCAGTATTTT.

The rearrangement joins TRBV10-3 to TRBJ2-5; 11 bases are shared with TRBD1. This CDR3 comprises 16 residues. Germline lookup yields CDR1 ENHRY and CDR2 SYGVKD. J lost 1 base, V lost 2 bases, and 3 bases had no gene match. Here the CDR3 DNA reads TGTGCCATCAGTGAGGGGGGGACAGGGGGCCAAGAGACCCAGTACTTC. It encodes CAISEGGTGGQETQYF.